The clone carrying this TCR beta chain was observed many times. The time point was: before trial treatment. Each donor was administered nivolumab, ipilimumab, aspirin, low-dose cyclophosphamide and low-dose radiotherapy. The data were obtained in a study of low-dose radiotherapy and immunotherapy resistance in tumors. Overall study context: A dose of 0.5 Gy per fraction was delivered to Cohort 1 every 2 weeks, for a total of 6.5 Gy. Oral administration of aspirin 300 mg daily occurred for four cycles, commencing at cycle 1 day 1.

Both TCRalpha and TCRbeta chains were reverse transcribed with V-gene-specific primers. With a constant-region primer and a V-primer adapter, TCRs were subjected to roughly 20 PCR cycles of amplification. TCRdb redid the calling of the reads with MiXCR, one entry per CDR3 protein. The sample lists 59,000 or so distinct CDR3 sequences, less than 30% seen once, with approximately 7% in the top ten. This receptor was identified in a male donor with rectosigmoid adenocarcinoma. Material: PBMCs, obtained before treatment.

The CDR3 loop is CASSEAGGRWDEQYF. For the CDR3, the DNA is TGTGCCAGCAGTGAAGCTGGGGGGCGCTGGGACGAGCAGTACTTC. The rearrangement uses TRBV2 and TRBJ2-7; D tentatively reads TRBD1 or TRBD2 (6 bases each). V gave up 0 bases and J gave up 5 bases, with 14 bases separating them. CDR1 SNHLY and CDR2 FYNNEI come from the germline V gene. This CDR3 is built from 15 residues.